This T cell receptor (beta chain) emerged from a study of CD8 T cells in ankylosing spondylitis. TCRdb reanalysed the 5' RACE reads using MiXCR and keeps one entry per CDR3 protein. The sample holds about 240,000 distinct CDR3 sequences, over 9.5% seen once. Details on this clonotype: Given a much more abundant clone one base away, this may be a read error.

CDR3 length equals 17 residues. The V gene's germline CDR1 is SEHNR and CDR2 FQNEAQ (reference sequence). The specimen sequenced was blood, either unsorted or a sorted T cell fraction (not recorded which). The TCR originated in a male donor with ankylosing spondylitis or in good health (not recorded which). The chain combines TRBV7-9 with TRBJ2-6; TRBD2 matches 9 bases. The CDR3 region is CASSLIGLASGANVPTF. In DNA, the CDR3 is TGTGCCAGCAGCTTAATAGGACTAGCGTCCGGGGCCAACGTCCCGACTTTC.